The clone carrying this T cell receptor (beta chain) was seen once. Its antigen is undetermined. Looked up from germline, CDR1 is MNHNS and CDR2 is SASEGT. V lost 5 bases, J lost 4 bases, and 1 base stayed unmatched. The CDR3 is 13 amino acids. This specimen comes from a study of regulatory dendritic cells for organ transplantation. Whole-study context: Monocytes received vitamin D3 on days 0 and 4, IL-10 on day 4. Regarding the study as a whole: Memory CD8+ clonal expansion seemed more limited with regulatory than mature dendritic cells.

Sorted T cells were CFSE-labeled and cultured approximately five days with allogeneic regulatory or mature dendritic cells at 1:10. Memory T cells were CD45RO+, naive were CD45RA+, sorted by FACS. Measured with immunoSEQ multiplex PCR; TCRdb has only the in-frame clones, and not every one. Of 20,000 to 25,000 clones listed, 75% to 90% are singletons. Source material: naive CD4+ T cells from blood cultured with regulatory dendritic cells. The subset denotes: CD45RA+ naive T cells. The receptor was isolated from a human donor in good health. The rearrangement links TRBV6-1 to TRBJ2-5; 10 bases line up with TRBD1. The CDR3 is CASSRDRGETQYF. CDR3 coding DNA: TGTGCCAGCAGTAGGGACAGGGGAGAGACCCAGTACTTC.